Described below is a single T cell receptor beta chain sequence and its context. CDR3 length: 15 residues. The germline V gene encodes CDR1 SEHNR and CDR2 FQNEAQ (reference sequence). The V end lost 5 bases, the J end lost 3 bases, and 16 bases lay between the germline ends. The data stem from a study of CD8+ T cells in alopecia areata. Investigators isolated RNA and reverse transcribed it into cDNA to act as the sequencing template. The method was immunoSEQ multiplex PCR; TCRdb's version includes in-frame clones alone and lacks a portion of them. The top ten hold roughly 15% of the sample, which has some 200,000 clones, 50% to 60% seen once.

The chain employs TRBV7-9 and TRBJ1-2; tentative D call: TRBD1 (6 bases). This receptor was taken from a human donor with alopecia areata. The sample consisted of CD4+ T cells sorted from blood, taken at week 0. Written as DNA, the CDR3 is TGTGCCAGCAGCCGAAAGACGGACAGAGACTATGGCTACACCTTC. As protein: CASSRKTDRDYGYTF.